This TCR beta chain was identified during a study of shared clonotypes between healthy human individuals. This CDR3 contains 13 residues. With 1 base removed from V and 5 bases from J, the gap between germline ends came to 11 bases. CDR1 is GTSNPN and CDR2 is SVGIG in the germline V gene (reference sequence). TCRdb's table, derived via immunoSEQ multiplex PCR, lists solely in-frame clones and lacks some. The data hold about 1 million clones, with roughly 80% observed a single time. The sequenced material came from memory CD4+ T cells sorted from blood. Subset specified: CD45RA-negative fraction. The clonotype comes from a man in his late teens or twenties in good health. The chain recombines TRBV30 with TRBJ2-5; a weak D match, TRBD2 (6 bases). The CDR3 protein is CAWSGLASETQYF. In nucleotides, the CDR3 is TGTGCCTGGAGTGGCCTAGCGAGCGAGACCCAGTACTTC.